This TCR beta chain was recovered during a study of shared T cell receptors in the human thymus. The table came from immunoSEQ multiplex PCR; TCRdb's copy has only in-frame clones and leaves some out. Among hundreds of thousands of clones listed, 85% to 90% were seen once. This clone was recorded only once. The CDR3 is 20 amino acids. Germline CDR1 reads SGHVS; CDR2 reads FNYEAQ. With 5 bases clipped from V and 0 bases from J, the junction kept 14 bases outside the gene matches. These data were likewise used in another study, on human thymus T cells.

The sample was thymocytes. V usage is TRBV7-6 and J usage is TRBJ2-2; 11 positions agree with TRBD2. The receptor comes from a boy less than two years old with a congenital heart defect. The DNA for the CDR3 is TGTGCCAGCAGCCCCAGTGGGCCTAGCGGGAGGTACGCGAACACCGGGGAGCTGTTTTTT. Protein sequence: CASSPSGPSGRYANTGELFF.